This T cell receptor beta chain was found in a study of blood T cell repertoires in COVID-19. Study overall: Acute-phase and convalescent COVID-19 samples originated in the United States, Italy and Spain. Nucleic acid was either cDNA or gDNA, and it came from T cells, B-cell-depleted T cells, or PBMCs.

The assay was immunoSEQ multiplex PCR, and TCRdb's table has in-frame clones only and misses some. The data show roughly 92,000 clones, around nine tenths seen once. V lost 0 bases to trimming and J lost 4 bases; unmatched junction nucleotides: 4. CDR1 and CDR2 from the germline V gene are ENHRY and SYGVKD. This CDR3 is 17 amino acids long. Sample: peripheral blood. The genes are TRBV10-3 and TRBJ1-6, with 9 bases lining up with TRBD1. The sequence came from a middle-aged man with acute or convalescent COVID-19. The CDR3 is CAISESGTGIYNSPLHF. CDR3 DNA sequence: TGTGCCATCAGTGAGTCAGGGACAGGGATTTATAATTCACCCCTCCACTTT.